One sample yielded the 21 T cell receptor beta chains listed below, sequenced in a study of cytomegalovirus exposure and HLA in healthy donors. Profiled with immunoSEQ multiplex PCR; TCRdb holds only in-frame clones, not every one. The repertoire has a few hundred thousand clones, 86% of them found once; the top ten carry 0.7% to 0.85%. The sample comprised PBMCs. Receptors were obtained from a woman aged 18-30 years in good health and CMV-seronegative.

This sequence joins TRBV2 and TRBJ2-1; D not resolved. CDR1 is SNHLY, CDR2 FYNNEI, per germline. V lost 6 bases, J lost 5 bases, and 5 bases lay in between. CDR3 length: 11 residues. CDR3 residues: CASSADNEQFF. The CDR3 nucleotides read TGTGCCAGCAGCGCGGACAATGAGCAGTTCTTC.

This rearrangement joins TRBV2 to TRBJ1-1, with 9 bases matching TRBD1. The V gene end was trimmed by 8 bases and the J gene end by 2 bases; junction bases not matched to a gene: 6. Germline CDR1 and CDR2: SNHLY and FYNNEI. The CDR3 is 14 residues long. The CDR3 sequence is CASGQGRLNTEAFF. The CDR3 nucleotides read TGTGCCAGCGGACAGGGGAGGCTCAACACTGAAGCTTTCTTT.

The chain couples TRBV9 to TRBJ2-1; 11 bases align to TRBD2. V lost 6 bases to trimming and J lost 4 bases; unmatched junction nucleotides: 6. This CDR3 is 15 amino acids long. The germline V gene encodes CDR1 SGDLS and CDR2 YYNGEE. The CDR3: CASTERLAGYNEQFF. The CDR3 DNA reads as TGTGCCAGCACCGAACGACTAGCGGGATACAATGAGCAGTTCTTC.

The J gene is TRBJ2-5, the V gene TRBV29-1; 8 nucleotides line up with TRBD2. V shed 6 bases, J shed 7 bases, and the junction held 7 bases outside the gene matches. Per germline, CDR1 SQVTM and CDR2 ANQGSEA. The CDR3 has 12 amino acids. CDR3 residues: CSVAAGVGTQYF. The DNA for the CDR3 is TGCAGCGTCGCAGCGGGGGTCGGGACCCAGTACTTC.

This clone has more than one count but fewer than ten. V is TRBV2 and J is TRBJ2-5; a weak D match, TRBD1 (5 bases). Trimming shortened V by 7 bases and J by 0 bases, and 9 bases separated the two germline ends. Looked up from germline, CDR1 is SNHLY and CDR2 is FYNNEI. CDR3 size: 13 residues. CDR3 loop: CASMKGYQETQYF. The CDR3 DNA is TGTGCCAGCATGAAGGGGTACCAAGAGACCCAGTACTTC.

V and J are TRBV4-1 and TRBJ2-5; D is perhaps TRBD1 (6 bases). CDR3 length: 15 residues. In germline, CDR1 is MGHRA, CDR2 YSYEKL. Between the trimmed V and J ends, which lost 1 base and 5 bases, there was a span of 14 bases. For the CDR3, the DNA is TGCGCCAGCAGCCAAGTCACAGGGTCAGGGGAGACCCAGTACTTC. Its protein is CASSQVTGSGETQYF.

The chain recombines TRBV28 with TRBJ1-2; TRBD1 matches 9 bases. The CDR3 is 14 amino acids. The germline V gene encodes CDR1 MDHEN and CDR2 SYDVKM. The ends lost 7 bases at V and 6 bases at J; junction bases unmatched: 9. DNA for the CDR3: TGTGCCAGCACTAACGGACAGGGGTCCCATGGCTACACCTTC. Translating gives CASTNGQGSHGYTF.

The V call is TRBV7-6, the J call TRBJ2-2, with a weak D call TRBD1 (5 bases). Trimming stripped 3 bases from V and 2 bases from J, with 10 bases between. CDR3 length: 15 amino acids. The germline V gene encodes CDR1 SGHVS and CDR2 FNYEAQ. The CDR3 DNA sequence: TGTGCCAGCAGCTTTGACAGTTTCAACACCGGGGAGCTGTTTTTT. It translates to CASSFDSFNTGELFF.

This CDR3 is CASSYSRTYEQYF. CDR3 nucleotide sequence: TGTGCCAGCAGTTATTCCAGAACCTACGAGCAGTACTTC. The chain links TRBV6-6 to TRBJ2-7; D ambiguous. The CDR3 length is 13 residues. The V end was cut by 3 bases, the J end by 2 bases, with 8 bases between. Germline V gene sequence: CDR1 MNHNY, CDR2 SVGAGI (reference sequence).

CDR3 bases: TGTGCCAGCAGCTTGGGGGGTCGGCTCCAAGAGACCCAGTACTTC. Translation: CASSLGGRLQETQYF. This chain joins TRBV7-3 and TRBJ2-5, with D perhaps matching TRBD2 (6 bases). Germline values: CDR1 SGHTA, CDR2 FQGTGA. The CDR3 sequence is 15 residues long. V was cut by 3 bases and J by 1 base, with 12 bases left in between.

The chain couples TRBV9 to TRBJ2-5, with 14 nucleotides matching TRBD2. There are 16 residues in the CDR3. The trim removed 4 bases at V and 1 base at J, leaving 3 bases unmatched. Germline V gene sequence: CDR1 SGDLS, CDR2 YYNGEE. The CDR3 region has the DNA TGTGCCAGCAGCCCGGGACTAGCGGGGGCCCAAGAGACCCAGTACTTC. Residues: CASSPGLAGAQETQYF.

This clone was picked up one time. The rearrangement links TRBV4-1 to TRBJ2-7, with 7 bases matching TRBD1. Trimming took 2 bases from V and 3 from J; bases not matched to a gene: 10. Germline V gene data show CDR1 as MGHRA and CDR2 as YSYEKL. There are 16 residues in the CDR3. The CDR3 loop is CASSQPWDRRYYEQYF. The CDR3 DNA sequence: TGCGCCAGCAGCCAACCCTGGGACAGACGTTACTACGAGCAGTACTTC.

The chain couples TRBV7-9 to TRBJ1-1, with 7 bases that match TRBD1. Germline V lookup: CDR1 SEHNR, CDR2 FQNEAQ (reference sequence). This CDR3 region has 16 residues. Losses at the gene ends were 4 bases for V and 11 bases for J; bases not matched to a gene: 19. CDR3 DNA: TGTGCCAGCAGCTCCCCGACCGGGACAGCGCCTGTGGGGGCTTTCTTT. It translates to CASSSPTGTAPVGAFF.

The chain couples TRBV5-1 to TRBJ2-7; the match to TRBD2 covers 14 bases. J gave up 6 bases and V 4 bases, and 12 bases lay outside the gene matches. Germline lookup yields CDR1 SGHRS and CDR2 YFSETQ. This CDR3 has 17 residues. The CDR3 protein is CASSAIGLAGGGSEQYF. CDR3 DNA sequence: TGCGCCAGCAGCGCAATAGGACTAGCGGGAGGCGGGTCCGAGCAGTACTTC.

This clone has a single count. V gene TRBV11-2 combines with J gene TRBJ2-3; D not resolved. The germline V gene has CDR1 SGHAT and CDR2 FQNNGV. The CDR3 runs to 15 residues. Trimming took off 0 bases at V and 5 bases at J, with 12 bases between the two ends. This CDR3 is CASSLEARLIDTQYF. The CDR3 coding sequence is TGTGCCAGCAGCTTAGAGGCCAGGTTAATAGATACGCAGTATTTT.

CDR3 residues: CATSRDPQASTYEQYF. Written as DNA, the CDR3 is TGTGCCACCAGCAGAGACCCACAGGCTAGTACCTACGAGCAGTACTTC. The chain employs TRBV15 and TRBJ2-7, with D possibly matching TRBD1 (5 bases). The CDR3 covers 16 residues. Germline V gives CDR1 LNHNV, CDR2 YYDKDF (reference sequence). V lost 0 bases and J 2 bases, leaving 14 bases between the germline ends.

This clone appeared once. The rearrangement joins TRBV7-2 to TRBJ2-7; 9 bases align to TRBD1. V was pared by 6 bases and J by 3 bases, with 9 bases of the junction left unmatched. This CDR3 is built from 15 residues. Germline lookup yields CDR1 SGHTA and CDR2 FQGNSA. This CDR3 reads CASSYRTGADYEQYF. In DNA, the CDR3 is TGTGCCAGCAGTTATCGGACAGGGGCGGACTACGAGCAGTACTTC.

The chain carries TRBV7-9 and TRBJ2-3; 11 nucleotides align to TRBD2. The CDR3 contains 16 residues. V dropped 3 bases and J dropped 3; count of bases not matched to a gene: 5. The germline gives CDR1 SEHNR, CDR2 FQNEAQ (reference sequence). CDR3 DNA: TGTGCCAGCAGCTTCGCCGGACTAGCGGGTACAGATACGCAGTATTTT. Protein product: CASSFAGLAGTDTQYF.

The rearrangement uses TRBV19 and TRBJ2-6; 7 bases line up with TRBD1. Germline-derived CDR1 and CDR2 are LNHDA and SQIVND (reference sequence). The CDR3 is made up of 15 amino acids. V lost 5 bases and J lost 4; bases outside the gene matches: 5. CDR3 loop: CASSPDRAGANVLTF. The CDR3 nucleotides are TGTGCCAGTAGTCCCGACAGGGCCGGGGCCAACGTCCTGACTTTC. Filled out from reference TRBV19 and TRBJ2-6, the complete variable domain reads DGGITQSPKYLFRKEGQNVTLSCEQNLNHDAMYWYRQDPGQGLRLIYYSQIVNDFQKGDIAEGYSVSREKKESFPLTVTSAQKNPTAFYLCASSPDRAGANVLTFGAGSRLTVL.

The J gene is TRBJ1-3, the V gene TRBV7-8; no definite D call. V was shortened by 1 base and J by 7 bases, with 14 bases between the two germline ends. The V gene's germline CDR1 is SGHVS and CDR2 FQNEAQ. This CDR3 region has 15 residues. This CDR3 reads CASSLGRIRENTIYF. The DNA for the CDR3 is TGTGCCAGCAGCTTAGGGAGAATAAGGGAGAACACCATATATTTT.

This chain links TRBV28 with TRBJ2-1; possibly TRBD2 for D (6 bases). Trimming took 5 bases from V and 7 from J, leaving 9 bases between them. CDR3 length: 12 amino acids. From germline, CDR1 is MDHEN and CDR2 SYDVKM. The CDR3 here is CASSVGRNEQFF. CDR3 DNA: TGTGCCAGCAGTGTAGGGAGGAATGAGCAGTTCTTC.